The next 9 T cell receptor beta chains were all read from a single sample in a study of blood T cell repertoires in COVID-19. Assay: immunoSEQ multiplex PCR; the TCRdb copy retains only in-frame clones and omits some. The sample consists of about 140,000 clones, more than 60% of them appearing once. Specimen: peripheral blood. Source of these receptors: a man over 45 with acute or convalescent COVID-19.

The gene calls are TRBV6-4 and TRBJ2-2, with a tentative D call TRBD2 (5 bases). Between the trimmed V and J ends, which lost 2 bases and 7 bases, there was a span of 14 bases. Germline V gives CDR1 MRHNA, CDR2 SNTAGT. The CDR3 has 15 residues. The CDR3 protein is CASSDSGRIDGELFF. The CDR3 DNA follows: TGTGCCAGCAGTGACAGCGGAAGGATCGACGGGGAGCTGTTTTTT.

This chain uses TRBV4-1 with TRBJ1-2; D not certain. The V gene lost 4 bases and the J gene lost 8 bases, with 14 bases spanning the gap. CDR1 and CDR2 from the germline V gene are MGHRA and YSYEKL. This CDR3 has 13 amino acids. CDR3 nucleotides: TGCGCCAGCAGCCTCCCAGGAATGAGAGGCTACACCTTC. Its protein is CASSLPGMRGYTF.

This clone is a singleton in its sample. The chain combines TRBV10-1 with TRBJ2-7; 9 bases agree with TRBD1. There are 16 residues in the CDR3. V was clipped by 0 bases and J by 4 bases; unmatched bases: 7. Germline lookup yields CDR1 WNHNN and CDR2 SYGVQD (reference sequence). The CDR3 loop reads CASSESIGQGSYEQYF. The CDR3 bases are TGCGCCAGCAGTGAGTCGATAGGACAGGGGTCGTACGAGCAGTACTTC.

This clone turned up a few times. CDR3: CAIGAGGYNTDTQYF. The CDR3 nucleotides read TGTGCCATCGGGGCGGGGGGGTATAACACAGATACGCAGTATTTT. The chain recombines TRBV5-4 with TRBJ2-3; 9 bases fit TRBD2. Per the germline V gene, CDR1 is SGHNT and CDR2 is YYREEE (reference sequence). This CDR3 region has 15 residues. The V and J ends lost 9 bases and 2 bases, in that order; junction bases with no gene match: 10.

The chain combines TRBV2 with TRBJ2-7; D remains ambiguous. Deletions cut 0 bases from V and 0 bases from J, with 9 bases between. The CDR3 totals 15 residues. Germline CDR1 SNHLY, CDR2 FYNNEI. The CDR3 DNA reads as TGTGCCAGCAGTGAAGCTTGGAGACCCTCCTACGAGCAGTACTTC. It is translated as CASSEAWRPSYEQYF. Together with reference TRBV2 and TRBJ2-7, the CDR3 gives the full variable domain: EPEVTQTPSHQVTQMGQEVILRCVPISNHLYFYWYRQILGQKVEFLVSFYNNEISEKSEIFDDQFSVERPDGSNFTLKIRSTKLEDSAMYFCASSEAWRPSYEQYFGPGTRLTVT.

The rearrangement links TRBV28 to TRBJ1-1, with no clear D. Germline V gives CDR1 MDHEN, CDR2 SYDVKM. CDR3 length: 12 amino acids. V dropped 6 bases and J dropped 6 bases, with 11 bases sitting between them. In nucleotides, the CDR3 is TGTGCCAGCAGCCGGCGGCAGTCTGAAGCTTTCTTT. It translates to CASSRRQSEAFF. Supplemented by reference TRBV28 and TRBJ1-1, the full variable domain reads DVKVTQSSRYLVKRTGEKVFLECVQDMDHENMFWYRQDPGLGLRLIYFSYDVKMKEKGDIPEGYSVSREKKERFSLILESASTNQTSMYLCASSRRQSEAFFGQGTRLTVV.

The V and J genes are TRBV4-1 and TRBJ2-5; 7 bases map to TRBD2. The CDR3 runs 16 residues. J gave up 0 bases and V 3 bases, and 7 bases lay outside the gene matches. From germline, CDR1 is MGHRA and CDR2 YSYEKL. CDR3 sequence (DNA): TGCGCCAGCAGCCAGCCCAGGCGGGGGTACCAAGAGACCCAGTACTTC. Residues: CASSQPRRGYQETQYF.

The rearrangement uses TRBV5-1 and TRBJ2-7; TRBD1 aligns across 9 bases. Germline values: CDR1 SGHRS, CDR2 YFSETQ. The CDR3 length is 14 residues. J was trimmed by 2 bases and V by 4 bases; bases with no gene match: 4. The CDR3 loop is CASSAYRGPYEQYF. The CDR3 region has the DNA TGCGCCAGCAGCGCTTACAGGGGGCCCTACGAGCAGTACTTC.

The CDR3 protein is CAIHSGGGTDTQYF. The CDR3 DNA follows: TGTGCCATCCATTCGGGGGGGGGCACAGATACGCAGTATTTT. V is TRBV5-4 and J is TRBJ2-3; 8 bases agree with TRBD2. Germline assignment: CDR1 SGHNT and CDR2 YYREEE (reference sequence). The ends lost 9 bases at V and 1 base at J; junction bases unmatched: 7. This CDR3 region has 14 residues.